A selection of T cell receptor beta chains follows, all from one sample in a study of shared clonotypes between healthy human individuals. The table came from immunoSEQ multiplex PCR; TCRdb's copy has only in-frame clones and leaves some out. Of 2 million to 3 million clones listed, 93% are singletons. Sequences were obtained from naive CD4+ T cells from PBMCs. These receptors all come from a man aged 18 to 29 in good health. Some clones in this sample may be carry-over from other donors' samples. The conserved cysteine and the conserved F or W are not part of the CDR3 here.

v_call: TRBV4-1
cdr3_length: 10
j_call: TRBJ1-2
cdr3_aa: ASSQELGGNT

v_call: TRBV18
cdr3_length: 11
j_call: TRBJ1-2
cdr3_aa: ASSPDGNYGYT

v_call: TRBV6-6
cdr3_length: 13
j_call: TRBJ1-1
cdr3_aa: ASSYSQQGRTEAF

v_call: TRBV29-1
cdr3_length: 14
j_call: TRBJ2-1
cdr3_aa: SVDKLRREGGQVQF

v_call: TRBV2
cdr3_length: 10
j_call: TRBJ2-3
cdr3_aa: ASSRPGDTQY

v_call: TRBV9
cdr3_length: 12
j_call: TRBJ2-3
cdr3_aa: ASGFGGSADTQY

v_call: TRBV4-3
cdr3_length: 14
j_call: TRBJ1-5
cdr3_aa: ASSQGAVGADQPQH

v_call: TRBV5-1
cdr3_length: 14
j_call: TRBJ1-1
cdr3_aa: ASSLFGDSKNTEAF

v_call: TRBV28
cdr3_length: 13
j_call: TRBJ1-2
cdr3_aa: ASNPSGTGDIGYT

v_call: TRBV10-3
cdr3_length: 10
j_call: TRBJ1-1
cdr3_aa: AIRGTGTEAF

v_call: TRBV7-2
cdr3_length: 12
j_call: TRBJ2-7
cdr3_aa: ASSGLAGPYEQY

v_call: TRBV15
cdr3_length: 16
j_call: TRBJ2-7
cdr3_aa: ATSRVKYGQGARYEQY

v_call: TRBV9
cdr3_length: 13
j_call: TRBJ2-5
cdr3_aa: ASSVRDTFQETQY

v_call: TRBV10-2
cdr3_length: 12
j_call: TRBJ1-5
cdr3_aa: ASSDWSSNQPQH

v_call: TRBV28
cdr3_length: 13
j_call: TRBJ1-2
cdr3_aa: ASSWGTGGLYGYT

v_call: TRBV11-3
cdr3_length: 15
j_call: TRBJ2-1
cdr3_aa: ASSLGFLREQDNEQF

v_call: TRBV7-9
cdr3_length: 11
j_call: TRBJ1-1
cdr3_aa: ASSQYSGTEAF

v_call: TRBV28
cdr3_length: 13
j_call: TRBJ1-1
cdr3_aa: ASSQVGVGNTEAF

v_call: TRBV28
cdr3_length: 17
j_call: TRBJ1-1
cdr3_aa: ASSLPHIGSRGSNTEAF

v_call: TRBV11-2
cdr3_length: 12
j_call: TRBJ2-5
cdr3_aa: ASSFDRVWETQY

v_call: TRBV7-9
cdr3_length: 10
j_call: TRBJ1-5
cdr3_aa: ASSLPGQPQH

v_call: TRBV15
cdr3_length: 15
j_call: TRBJ2-1
cdr3_aa: ATSRELAASSYNEQF

v_call: TRBV10-3
cdr3_length: 13
j_call: TRBJ1-5
cdr3_aa: ATEGTGESNQPQH

v_call: TRBV10-3
cdr3_length: 14
j_call: TRBJ1-1
cdr3_aa: AISELDGTLATEAF

v_call: TRBV5-1
cdr3_length: 13
j_call: TRBJ2-3
cdr3_aa: ASSFRLADTDTQY

v_call: TRBV9
cdr3_length: 11
j_call: TRBJ2-3
cdr3_aa: ASSPPLTDTQY

v_call: TRBV5-1
cdr3_length: 14
j_call: TRBJ2-3
cdr3_aa: ASRLGGTGSTDTQY

v_call: TRBV10-3
cdr3_length: 13
j_call: TRBJ1-3
cdr3_aa: AISAEELSGNTIY

v_call: TRBV28
cdr3_length: 14
j_call: TRBJ2-6
cdr3_aa: ASGGPTYSGANVLT

v_call: TRBV5-1
cdr3_length: 13
j_call: TRBJ2-1
cdr3_aa: ASSWRGLAGDEQF

v_call: TRBV27
cdr3_length: 11
j_call: TRBJ1-1
cdr3_aa: ASTEQGSTEAF

v_call: TRBV6-6
cdr3_length: 12
j_call: TRBJ1-3
cdr3_aa: ASSRTGEGNTIY

v_call: TRBV2
cdr3_length: 12
j_call: TRBJ2-1
cdr3_aa: ASSALTRASPGF

v_call: TRBV19
cdr3_length: 11
j_call: TRBJ1-1
cdr3_aa: ASMGQMNTEAF

v_call: TRBV30
cdr3_length: 13
j_call: TRBJ1-1
cdr3_aa: AWSVLNRVYTEAF

v_call: TRBV28
cdr3_length: 9
j_call: TRBJ1-1
cdr3_aa: ATYMNTEAF

v_call: TRBV5-4
cdr3_length: 12
j_call: TRBJ1-2
cdr3_aa: ASSLYGGSYGYT

v_call: TRBV1
cdr3_length: 12
j_call: TRBJ2-7
cdr3_aa: TSSQDSDGGEQY

v_call: TRBV2
cdr3_length: 11
j_call: TRBJ2-7
cdr3_aa: ATGSSFSYEQY

v_call: TRBV28
cdr3_length: 13
j_call: TRBJ1-1
cdr3_aa: ASSLRQGHRVEAF

v_call: TRBV11-2
cdr3_length: 16
j_call: TRBJ1-1
cdr3_aa: ASSFLAGRMGWDTEAF

v_call: TRBV7-2
cdr3_length: 12
j_call: TRBJ2-3
cdr3_aa: ASSPQREPDTQY

v_call: TRBV28
cdr3_length: 11
j_call: TRBJ2-2
cdr3_aa: AGSGQNTGELF

v_call: TRBV27
cdr3_length: 13
j_call: TRBJ2-1
cdr3_aa: ASSPPGLPSGSPF

v_call: TRBV7-3
cdr3_length: 12
j_call: TRBJ2-1
cdr3_aa: ASSLNTGLGEQF

v_call: TRBV5-1
cdr3_length: 13
j_call: TRBJ1-3
cdr3_aa: ASSLVAGGGNTIY

v_call: TRBV9
cdr3_length: 13
j_call: TRBJ2-5
cdr3_aa: ASSVGGGRDETQY

v_call: TRBV25-1
cdr3_length: 14
j_call: TRBJ1-6
cdr3_aa: ASSESPGSPNSPLH

v_call: TRBV15
cdr3_length: 10
j_call: TRBJ2-3
cdr3_aa: ATSRGTDTQY

v_call: TRBV5-1
cdr3_length: 11
j_call: TRBJ1-2
cdr3_aa: ASSPTGAYGYT

v_call: TRBV6-5
cdr3_length: 13
j_call: TRBJ1-2
cdr3_aa: ASSYRGTPGHGYT

v_call: TRBV10-3
cdr3_length: 14
j_call: TRBJ2-1
cdr3_aa: AISQGGASSYNEQF